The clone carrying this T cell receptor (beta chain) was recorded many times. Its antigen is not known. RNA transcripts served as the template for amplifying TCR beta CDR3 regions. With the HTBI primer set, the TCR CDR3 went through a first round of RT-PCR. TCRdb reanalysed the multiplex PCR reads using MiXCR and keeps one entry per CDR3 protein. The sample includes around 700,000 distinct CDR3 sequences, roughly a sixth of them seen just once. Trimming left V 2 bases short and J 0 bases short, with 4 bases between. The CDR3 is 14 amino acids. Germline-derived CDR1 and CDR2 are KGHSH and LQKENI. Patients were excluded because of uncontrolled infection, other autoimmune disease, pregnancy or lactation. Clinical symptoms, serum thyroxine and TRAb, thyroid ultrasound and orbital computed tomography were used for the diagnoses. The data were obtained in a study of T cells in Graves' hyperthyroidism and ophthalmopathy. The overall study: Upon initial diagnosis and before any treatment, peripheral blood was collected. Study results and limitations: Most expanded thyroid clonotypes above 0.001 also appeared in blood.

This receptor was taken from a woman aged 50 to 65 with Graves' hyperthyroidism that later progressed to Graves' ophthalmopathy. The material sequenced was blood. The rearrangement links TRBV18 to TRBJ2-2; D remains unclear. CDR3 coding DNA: TGTGCCAGCTCACCAAAGACGAACACCGGGGAGCTGTTTTTT. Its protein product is CASSPKTNTGELFF. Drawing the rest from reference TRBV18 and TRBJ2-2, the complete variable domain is NAGVMQNPRHLVRRRGQEARLRCSPMKGHSHVYWYRQLPEEGLKFMVYLQKENIIDESGMPKERFSAEFPKEGPSILRIQQVVRGDSAAYFCASSPKTNTGELFFGEGSRLTVL.